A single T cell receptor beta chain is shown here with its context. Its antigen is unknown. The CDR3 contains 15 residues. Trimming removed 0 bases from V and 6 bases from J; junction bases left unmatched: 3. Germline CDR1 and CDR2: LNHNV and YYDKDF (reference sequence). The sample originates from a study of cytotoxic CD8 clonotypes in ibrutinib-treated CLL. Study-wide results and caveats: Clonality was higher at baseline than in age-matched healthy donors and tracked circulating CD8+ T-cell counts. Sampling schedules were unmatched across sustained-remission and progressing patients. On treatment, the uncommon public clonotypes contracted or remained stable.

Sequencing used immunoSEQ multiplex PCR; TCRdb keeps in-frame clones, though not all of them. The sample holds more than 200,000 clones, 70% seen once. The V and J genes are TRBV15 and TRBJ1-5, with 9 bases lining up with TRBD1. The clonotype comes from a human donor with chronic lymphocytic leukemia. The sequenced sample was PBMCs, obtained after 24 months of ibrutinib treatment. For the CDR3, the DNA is TGTGCCACCAGCAGAGATTGGACAGGGGTTCAGCCCCAGCATTTT. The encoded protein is CATSRDWTGVQPQHF. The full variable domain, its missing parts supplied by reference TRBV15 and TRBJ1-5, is DAMVIQNPRYQVTQFGKPVTLSCSQTLNHNVMYWYQQKSSQAPKLLFHYYDKDFNNEADTPDNFQSRRPNTSFCFLDIRSPGLGDTAMYLCATSRDWTGVQPQHFGDGTRLSIL.